The sample holds one count of the clone carrying this T cell receptor beta chain. The junction and the germline gene differ at one end; a read error may be behind it. The identical CDR3 is also encoded by other nucleotide sequences in the sample. CDR3 length equals 15 residues. CDR1 is SEHNR, CDR2 FQNEAQ, per germline (reference sequence). Assay: immunoSEQ multiplex PCR; the TCRdb copy retains only in-frame clones and omits some. The sample records a few million clones, 85% to 95% being singletons. The data are from a study of shared clonotypes between healthy human individuals. The receptor comes from a man aged 18 to 35 in good health. The rearrangement joins TRBV7-9 to TRBJ1-6, with D possibly being TRBD1 (5 bases). The sample taken for sequencing was naive CD4+ T cells sorted from blood. Subset noted: CD45RA+ positively selected. CDR3 bases: TGTGCCAGCAGCTTAGGGTCCCAGGGCAATTCACCCCTTCACTTT. It is translated as CASSLGSQGNSPLHF.